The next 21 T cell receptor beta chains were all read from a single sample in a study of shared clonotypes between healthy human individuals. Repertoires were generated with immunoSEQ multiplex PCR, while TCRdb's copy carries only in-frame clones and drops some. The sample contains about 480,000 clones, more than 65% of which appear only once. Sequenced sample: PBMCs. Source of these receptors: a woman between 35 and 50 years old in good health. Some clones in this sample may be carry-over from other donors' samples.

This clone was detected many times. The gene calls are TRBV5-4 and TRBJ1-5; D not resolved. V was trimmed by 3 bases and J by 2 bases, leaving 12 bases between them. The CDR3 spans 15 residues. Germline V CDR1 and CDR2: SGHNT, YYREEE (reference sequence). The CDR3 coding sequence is TGTGCCAGCAGCTCCTGGGGAGATCGCAATCAGCCCCAGCATTTT. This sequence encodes CASSSWGDRNQPQHF.

The CDR3 DNA follows: TGTGCCAGCAGCCTGCAGACAGGGGGGATTATCTACAATGAGCAGTTCTTC. Its translation: CASSLQTGGIIYNEQFF. The chain carries TRBV7-2 and TRBJ2-1; the match to TRBD1 covers 9 bases. The V and J ends lost 5 bases and 3 bases, in that order; junction bases with no gene match: 11. The CDR3 loop spans 17 amino acids. Looked up from germline, CDR1 is SGHTA and CDR2 is FQGNSA. Variable domain in full (rest from reference TRBV7-2 and TRBJ2-1): GAGVSQSPSNKVTEKGKDVELRCDPISGHTALYWYRQSLGQGLEFLIYFQGNSAPDKSGLPSDRFSAERTGGSVSTLTIQRTQQEDSAVYLCASSLQTGGIIYNEQFFGPGTRLTVL.

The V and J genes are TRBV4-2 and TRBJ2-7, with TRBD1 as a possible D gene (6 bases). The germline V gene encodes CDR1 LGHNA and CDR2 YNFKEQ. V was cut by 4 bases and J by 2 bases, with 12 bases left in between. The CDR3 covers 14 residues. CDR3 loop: CASSPTGQTYEQYF. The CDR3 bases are TGTGCCAGCAGCCCTACGGGACAAACCTACGAGCAGTACTTC.

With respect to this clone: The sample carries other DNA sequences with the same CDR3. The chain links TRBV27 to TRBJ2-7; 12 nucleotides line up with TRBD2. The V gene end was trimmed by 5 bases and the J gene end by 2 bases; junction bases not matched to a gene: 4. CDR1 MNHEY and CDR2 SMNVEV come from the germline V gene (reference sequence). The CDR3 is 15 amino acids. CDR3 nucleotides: TGTGCCAGCAGTCCGGGACTAGCGGGCACCTACGAGCAGTACTTC. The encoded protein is CASSPGLAGTYEQYF.

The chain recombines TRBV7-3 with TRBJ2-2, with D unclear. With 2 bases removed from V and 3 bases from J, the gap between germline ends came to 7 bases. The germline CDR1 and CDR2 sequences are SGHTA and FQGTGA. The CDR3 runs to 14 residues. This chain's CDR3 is CASSLESDTGELFF. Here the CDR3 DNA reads TGTGCCAGCAGCTTAGAATCGGACACCGGGGAGCTGTTTTTT.

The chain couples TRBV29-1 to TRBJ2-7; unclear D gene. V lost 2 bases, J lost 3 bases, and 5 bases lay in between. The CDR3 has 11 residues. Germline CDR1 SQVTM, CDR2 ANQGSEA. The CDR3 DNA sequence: TGCAGCGTTGAATCGGGCTACGAGCAGTACTTC. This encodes CSVESGYEQYF.

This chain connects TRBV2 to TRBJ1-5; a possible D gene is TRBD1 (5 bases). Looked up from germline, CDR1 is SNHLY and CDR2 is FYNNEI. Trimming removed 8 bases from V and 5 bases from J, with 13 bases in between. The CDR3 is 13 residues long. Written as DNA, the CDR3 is TGTGCCAGCGGACAAGGTTCGTATCAGCCCCAGCATTTT. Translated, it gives CASGQGSYQPQHF.

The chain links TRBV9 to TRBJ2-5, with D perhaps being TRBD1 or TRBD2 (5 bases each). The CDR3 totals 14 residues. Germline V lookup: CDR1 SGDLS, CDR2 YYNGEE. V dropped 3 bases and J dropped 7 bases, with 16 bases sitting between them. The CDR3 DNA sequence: TGTGCCAGCAGCGCAGGGACGGACCGGGTGACCCAGTACTTC. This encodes CASSAGTDRVTQYF.

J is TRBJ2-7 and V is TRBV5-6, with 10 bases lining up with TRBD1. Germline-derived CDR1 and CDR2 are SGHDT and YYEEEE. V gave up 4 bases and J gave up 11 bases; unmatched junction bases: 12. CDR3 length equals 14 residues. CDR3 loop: CASSPRDRGSGEYF. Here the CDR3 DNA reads TGTGCCAGCAGCCCCCGGGACAGGGGATCGGGGGAGTACTTC.

The CDR3 bases are TGTGCCAGCAGCTTAGACAGGGGGCCCCACAATGAGCAGTTCTTC. Protein: CASSLDRGPHNEQFF. The chain joins TRBV11-1 to TRBJ2-1, with TRBD1 matching 9 bases. The V and J ends lost 1 base and 5 bases, in that order; junction bases with no gene match: 3. From germline, CDR1 is SGHAT and CDR2 FQDESV (reference sequence). CDR3 length: 15 amino acids. Based on the CDR3 plus reference TRBV11-1 and TRBJ2-1, the full variable domain is EAEVAQSPRYKITEKSQAVAFWCDPISGHATLYWYRQILGQGPELLVQFQDESVVDDSQLPKDRFSAERLKGVDSTLKIQPAELGDSAMYLCASSLDRGPHNEQFFGPGTRLTVL.

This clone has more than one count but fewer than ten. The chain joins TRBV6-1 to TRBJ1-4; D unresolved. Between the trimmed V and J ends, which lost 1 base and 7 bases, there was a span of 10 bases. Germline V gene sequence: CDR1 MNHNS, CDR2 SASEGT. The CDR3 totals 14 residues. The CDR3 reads CASSEGGFLEKLFF. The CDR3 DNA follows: TGTGCCAGCAGTGAAGGAGGATTTCTTGAAAAACTGTTTTTT.

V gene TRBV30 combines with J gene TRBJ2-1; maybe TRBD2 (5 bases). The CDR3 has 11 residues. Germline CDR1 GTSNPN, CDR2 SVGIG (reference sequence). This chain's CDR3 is CALGATNEQFF. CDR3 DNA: TGTGCATTGGGAGCTACAAATGAGCAGTTCTTC.

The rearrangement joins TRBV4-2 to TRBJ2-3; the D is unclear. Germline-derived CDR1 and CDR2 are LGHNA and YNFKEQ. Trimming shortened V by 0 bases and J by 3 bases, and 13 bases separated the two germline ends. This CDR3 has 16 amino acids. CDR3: CASSQDRLEATDTQYF. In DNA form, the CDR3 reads TGTGCCAGCAGCCAAGATAGGCTAGAGGCGACAGATACGCAGTATTTT.

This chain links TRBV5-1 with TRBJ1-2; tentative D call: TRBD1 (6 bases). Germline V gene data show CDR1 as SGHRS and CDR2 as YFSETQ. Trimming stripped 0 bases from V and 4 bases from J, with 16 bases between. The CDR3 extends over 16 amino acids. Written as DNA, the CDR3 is TGCGCCAGCAGCTTGGAGCCAAGGGACATCATCTATGGCTACACCTTC. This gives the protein CASSLEPRDIIYGYTF.

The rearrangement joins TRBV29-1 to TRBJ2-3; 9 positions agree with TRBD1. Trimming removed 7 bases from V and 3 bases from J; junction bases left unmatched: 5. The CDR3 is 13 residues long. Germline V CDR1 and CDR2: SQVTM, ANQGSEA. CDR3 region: CSDRGLGTDTQYF. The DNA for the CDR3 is TGCAGCGACAGGGGGCTAGGGACAGATACGCAGTATTTT.

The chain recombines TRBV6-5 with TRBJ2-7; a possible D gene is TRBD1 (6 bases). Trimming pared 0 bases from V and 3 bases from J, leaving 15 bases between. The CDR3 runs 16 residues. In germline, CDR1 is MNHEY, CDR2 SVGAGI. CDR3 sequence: CASSYSREQGSYEQYF. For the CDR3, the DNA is TGTGCCAGCAGTTACTCGCGCGAGCAGGGGAGCTACGAGCAGTACTTC.

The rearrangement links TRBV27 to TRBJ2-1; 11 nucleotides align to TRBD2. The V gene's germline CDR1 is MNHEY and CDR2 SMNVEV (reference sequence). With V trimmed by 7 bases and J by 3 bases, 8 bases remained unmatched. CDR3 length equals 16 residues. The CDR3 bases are TGTGCCAGCACCTTTAGCGGGAGGGCCTTCTACAATGAGCAGTTCTTC. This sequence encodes CASTFSGRAFYNEQFF.

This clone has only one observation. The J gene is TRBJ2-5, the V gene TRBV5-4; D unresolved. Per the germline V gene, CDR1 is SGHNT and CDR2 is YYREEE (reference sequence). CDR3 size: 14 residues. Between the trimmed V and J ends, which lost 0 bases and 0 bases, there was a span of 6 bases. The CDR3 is CASSLGRHQETQYF. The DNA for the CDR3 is TGTGCCAGCAGCTTGGGGCGGCACCAAGAGACCCAGTACTTC.

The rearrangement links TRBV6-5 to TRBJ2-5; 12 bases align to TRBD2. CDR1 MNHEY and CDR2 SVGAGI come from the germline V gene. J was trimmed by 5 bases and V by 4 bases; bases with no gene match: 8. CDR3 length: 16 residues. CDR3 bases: TGTGCCAGCAGTTCTCCGACTAGCGGGAGTTTTGAGACCCAGTACTTC. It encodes CASSSPTSGSFETQYF.

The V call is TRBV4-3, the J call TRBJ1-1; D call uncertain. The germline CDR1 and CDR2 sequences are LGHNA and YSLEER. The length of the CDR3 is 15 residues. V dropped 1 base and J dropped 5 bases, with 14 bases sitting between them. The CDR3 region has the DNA TGCGCCAGCAGCCAAGCCCCCGGGGAAGGGACTGAAGCTTTCTTT. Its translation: CASSQAPGEGTEAFF.

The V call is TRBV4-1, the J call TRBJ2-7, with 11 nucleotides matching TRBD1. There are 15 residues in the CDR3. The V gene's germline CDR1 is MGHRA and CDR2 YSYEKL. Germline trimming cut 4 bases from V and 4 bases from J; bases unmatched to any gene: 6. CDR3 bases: TGCGCCAGCAGCCTCCCGGACAGGGGGCGGTACGAGCAGTACTTC. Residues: CASSLPDRGRYEQYF.